These T cell receptor beta chains were read from a single sample in a study of OX40 agonist ivuxolimab in advanced cancers. Data came from immunoSEQ multiplex PCR; TCRdb stores just in-frame clones and leaves some out. The profile shows around 72,000 clones, around 86% of them singletons. The starting material was CD4+ or CD8+ T cells sorted from blood, obtained in a trial of the OX40 agonist ivuxolimab. The receptors here all came from an adult with an advanced solid tumor such as melanoma, head and neck, liver or kidney cancer. The CDR3 runs from the conserved cysteine through the conserved F or W. A D gene is named only where the DNA matches it firmly. Only some rows state a clone size, as once, few, many or a class for expanded clones.

v_gene,d_gene,abundance,j_gene,CDR3aa,CDR3nt
TRBV7-8,.,few,TRBJ1-1,CASSSRRFETEAFF,TGTGCCAGCAGCTCGCGTCGTTTCGAGACTGAAGCTTTCTTT
TRBV7-9,TRBD1,.,TRBJ2-4,CASSRQGQTRNIQYF,TGTGCCAGCAGCCGACAGGGCCAGACCCGAAACATTCAGTACTTC
TRBV11-2,.,.,TRBJ2-1,CASSLTSNNEQFF,TGTGCCAGCAGCTTGACCTCAAACAATGAGCAGTTCTTC
TRBV6-1,.,few,TRBJ2-7,CASNSADRAYEQYF,TGTGCCAGCAATTCAGCGGACAGAGCCTACGAGCAGTACTTC
TRBV6-5,.,.,TRBJ2-5,CASSWTGASETQYF,TGTGCCAGCAGCTGGACGGGGGCTTCAGAGACCCAGTACTTC
TRBV6-1,.,.,TRBJ1-1,CASSGQGETEAFF,TGTGCCAGCAGTGGGCAAGGGGAGACTGAAGCTTTCTTT
TRBV25-1,.,.,TRBJ1-2,CASSERRGRGYTF,TGTGCCAGCAGTGAGAGGAGGGGAAGAGGCTACACCTTC
TRBV5-5,.,.,TRBJ2-2,CASSDALGPNTGELFF,TGTGCCAGCAGCGATGCCCTGGGACCCAACACCGGGGAGCTGTTTTTT
TRBV27,.,few,TRBJ1-6,CASRRDYNSPLHF,TGTGCCAGCAGACGGGACTATAATTCACCCCTCCACTTT
TRBV5-5,.,.,TRBJ1-2,CASSLEPGGYGYTF,TGTGCCAGCAGCTTGGAGCCGGGAGGGTATGGCTACACCTTC
TRBV7-9,.,once,TRBJ2-5,CASSLIGAETQYF,TGTGCCAGCAGCTTAATAGGGGCAGAGACCCAGTACTTC
TRBV5-1,.,.,TRBJ2-5,CASSLLPGRQETQYF,TGCGCCAGCAGCTTACTACCGGGGCGTCAAGAGACCCAGTACTTC
TRBV2,TRBD1,.,TRBJ2-5,CASSLTGGEETQYF,TGTGCCAGCAGCCTGACAGGGGGAGAAGAGACCCAGTACTTC
TRBV4-1,.,.,TRBJ1-3,CASSPAAGTSGNTIYF,TGCGCCAGCAGCCCGGCCGCAGGGACCTCTGGAAACACCATATATTTT
TRBV7-2,TRBD2,.,TRBJ2-7,CASSHPSGGLYEQYF,TGTGCCAGCAGTCATCCTAGCGGGGGTCTCTACGAGCAGTACTTC
TRBV7-2,.,.,TRBJ2-1,CASSLAQGSYNEQFF,TGTGCCAGCAGCTTAGCCCAAGGGTCCTACAATGAGCAGTTCTTC
TRBV2,.,.,TRBJ2-2,CASRDKTNTGELFF,TGTGCCAGCAGGGACAAAACGAACACCGGGGAGCTGTTTTTT
TRBV6-5,.,.,TRBJ1-1,CASSSWTVHTEAFF,TGTGCCAGCAGTTCTTGGACAGTCCACACTGAAGCTTTCTTT
TRBV6-1,TRBD1,.,TRBJ1-6,CASSFRQGSNSPLHF,TGTGCCAGCAGTTTCCGACAGGGATCCAATTCACCCCTCCACTTT
TRBV27,.,.,TRBJ2-3,CASSPAQGRTDTQYF,TGTGCCAGCAGTCCCGCCCAGGGGCGCACAGATACGCAGTATTTT
TRBV19,TRBD1,.,TRBJ2-2,CASSSGYRGNTGELFF,TGTGCCAGTAGTTCGGGGTACAGGGGAAACACCGGGGAGCTGTTTTTT
TRBV7-2,.,.,TRBJ2-7,CASSPGTPDLYEQYF,TGTGCCAGCAGCCCCGGGACACCGGACCTATACGAGCAGTACTTC
TRBV11-3,TRBD1,.,TRBJ1-1,CASSRQGWNTEAFF,TGTGCCAGCAGTCGACAGGGGTGGAACACTGAAGCTTTCTTT
TRBV7-2,.,.,TRBJ1-1,CASSFGNPEAFF,TGTGCCAGCAGCTTCGGTAACCCTGAAGCTTTCTTT
TRBV6-5,.,.,TRBJ2-7,CASSYSSGALGYEQYF,TGTGCCAGCAGTTACTCCTCGGGCGCCTTGGGGTACGAGCAGTACTTC
TRBV25-1,.,.,TRBJ2-2,CASSDPRANTGELFF,TGTGCCAGCAGTGACCCTAGAGCGAACACCGGGGAGCTGTTTTTT
TRBV9,.,.,TRBJ1-6,CASSVEDSSYNSPLHF,TGTGCCAGCAGCGTAGAAGACAGCTCCTATAATTCACCCCTCCACTTT
TRBV5-1,.,.,TRBJ1-2,CASSLGGEYGYTF,TGCGCCAGCAGCTTGGGAGGGGAGTATGGCTACACCTTC
TRBV18,.,.,TRBJ2-7,CASSPANKGRSEQYF,TGTGCCAGCTCACCGGCGAACAAAGGACGCAGCGAGCAGTACTTC
TRBV5-1,.,.,TRBJ2-3,CASSTDRDTQYF,TGCGCCAGCAGCACGGACAGAGACACGCAGTATTTT
TRBV28,.,.,TRBJ1-5,CASNLFSGNQPQHF,TGTGCCAGCAATCTTTTTAGTGGAAATCAGCCCCAGCATTTT
TRBV6-5,.,.,TRBJ1-2,CASRRRENYGYTF,TGTGCCAGCAGACGCCGGGAAAACTATGGCTACACCTTC
TRBV28,.,.,TRBJ1-5,CASSLVGQPQHF,TGTGCCAGCAGTTTAGTGGGCCAGCCCCAGCATTTT
TRBV5-8,.,.,TRBJ2-2,CASTNYWGDSSNTGELFF,TGTGCCAGCACCAATTATTGGGGGGACAGTTCGAACACCGGGGAGCTGTTTTTT
TRBV5-1,.,.,TRBJ2-4,CASSWRGAKNIQYF,TGCGCCAGCAGCTGGAGGGGAGCCAAAAACATTCAGTACTTC
TRBV5-4,.,.,TRBJ2-2,CASSQDLPTSNTGELFF,TGTGCCAGCAGCCAAGATTTGCCAACTTCGAACACCGGGGAGCTGTTTTTT
TRBV27,.,.,TRBJ1-4,CASSLRGDLDEKLFF,TGTGCCAGCAGTTTAAGGGGGGATTTAGACGAAAAACTGTTTTTT
TRBV6-5,.,.,TRBJ1-4,CASSYSRQYNEKLFF,TGTGCCAGCAGTTACTCGAGGCAGTATAATGAAAAACTGTTTTTT
TRBV9,TRBD1,.,TRBJ2-3,CASSVAPGTGRDTDTQYF,TGTGCCAGCAGCGTAGCCCCCGGGACAGGGCGTGACACAGATACGCAGTATTTT
TRBV29-1,.,.,TRBJ1-2,CSVERGFEDQINYGYTF,TGCAGCGTTGAAAGAGGCTTTGAGGACCAAATTAACTATGGCTACACCTTC
TRBV7-2,.,medium-sized,TRBJ2-5,CASSLGLSPQGGETQYF,TGTGCCAGCAGCTTAGGACTCTCTCCGCAGGGGGGAGAGACCCAGTACTTC
TRBV5-6,.,.,TRBJ2-4,CASSPRGNIQYF,TGTGCCAGCAGCCCCCGGGGAAACATTCAGTACTTC
TRBV7-2,TRBD2,.,TRBJ2-3,CASIPQAGAGDTQYF,TGTGCCAGCATCCCTCAAGCGGGGGCTGGAGATACGCAGTATTTT
TRBV7-6,TRBD2,.,TRBJ2-3,CASSSFAGGPGDTQYF,TGTGCCAGCAGCTCATTCGCGGGGGGTCCCGGAGATACGCAGTATTTT
TRBV6-6,.,.,TRBJ1-1,CASSLLGNTEAFF,TGTGCCAGCAGTTTGTTGGGGAACACTGAAGCTTTCTTT
TRBV11-3,.,.,TRBJ1-2,CASSPTGNYGYTF,TGTGCCAGCAGCCCCACAGGGAACTATGGCTACACCTTC
TRBV18,.,.,TRBJ2-7,CASSLRGYEQYF,TGTGCCAGCTCACTTAGGGGTTACGAGCAGTACTTC
TRBV30,.,.,TRBJ1-4,CAWSVPTTLKLFF,TGTGCCTGGAGTGTGCCCACTACTCTCAAACTGTTTTTT
TRBV4-3,.,.,TRBJ2-2,CASSQLFGALEGIGELFF,TGCGCCAGCAGCCAACTCTTCGGGGCGTTGGAAGGTATCGGGGAGCTGTTTTTT
TRBV5-1,TRBD1,.,TRBJ1-4,CASKTGVNEKLFF,TGCGCCAGCAAGACAGGGGTTAATGAAAAACTGTTTTTT
TRBV5-5,TRBD1,.,TRBJ2-5,CASSSPTGEVETQYF,TGTGCCAGCAGCTCTCCGACAGGGGAAGTCGAGACCCAGTACTTC
TRBV27,.,few,TRBJ1-6,CASRPTGLLLPLHF,TGTGCCAGCAGACCCACAGGGTTGCTTCTTCCCCTCCACTTT
TRBV28,TRBD1,.,TRBJ2-7,CASNGQGRYEQYF,TGTGCCAGCAATGGACAGGGGAGATACGAGCAGTACTTC
TRBV6-1,.,.,TRBJ1-3,CASILTGTIYF,TGTGCCAGCATACTCACAGGCACCATATATTTT
TRBV11-2,.,.,TRBJ2-7,CASDYSYEQYF,TGTGCCAGCGACTACTCCTACGAGCAGTACTTC
TRBV5-6,.,.,TRBJ2-7,CASSSLMDPLYEQYF,TGTGCCAGCAGCTCCCTGATGGACCCGTTGTACGAGCAGTACTTC
TRBV2,.,few,TRBJ2-2,CASSERTDGELFF,TGTGCCAGCAGTGAAAGGACAGACGGGGAGCTGTTTTTT
TRBV10-3,.,.,TRBJ1-5,CAISAFNQPQHF,TGTGCCATCAGCGCTTTCAATCAGCCCCAGCATTTT